This T cell receptor beta chain was captured in a study of blood T cell repertoires in COVID-19. On the study more broadly: Spain, Italy and the United States supplied samples that represented acute and convalescent COVID-19.

The table came from immunoSEQ multiplex PCR; TCRdb's copy has only in-frame clones and leaves some out. Of roughly 260,000 clones listed, more than 85% are singletons. J was trimmed by 5 bases and V by 4 bases; bases with no gene match: 10. From germline, CDR1 is SEHNR and CDR2 FQNEAQ (reference sequence). The length of the CDR3 is 15 residues. This clone occurred once. This receptor was identified in a young adult with COVID-19, enrolled during active disease. The sample comprised peripheral blood. V is TRBV7-9 and J is TRBJ2-5, with TRBD2 matching 7 bases. CDR3 residues: CASSSPGLRWETQYF. In DNA form, the CDR3 reads TGTGCCAGCAGCTCACCGGGACTAAGGTGGGAGACCCAGTACTTC.